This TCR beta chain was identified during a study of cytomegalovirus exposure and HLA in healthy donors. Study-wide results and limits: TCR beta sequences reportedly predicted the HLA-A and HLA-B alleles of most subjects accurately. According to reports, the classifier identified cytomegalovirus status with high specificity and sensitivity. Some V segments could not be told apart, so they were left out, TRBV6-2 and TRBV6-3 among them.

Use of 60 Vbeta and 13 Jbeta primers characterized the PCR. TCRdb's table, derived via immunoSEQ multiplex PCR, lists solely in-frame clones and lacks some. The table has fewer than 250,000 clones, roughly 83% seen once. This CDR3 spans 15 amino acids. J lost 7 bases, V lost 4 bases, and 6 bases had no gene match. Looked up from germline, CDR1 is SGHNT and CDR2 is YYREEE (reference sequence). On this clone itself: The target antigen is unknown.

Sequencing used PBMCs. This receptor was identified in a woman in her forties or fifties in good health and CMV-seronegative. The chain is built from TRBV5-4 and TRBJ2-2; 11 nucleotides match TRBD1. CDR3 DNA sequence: TGTGCCAGCAGCGGACAGGGGGCGGGGTTCGGGGAGCTGTTTTTT. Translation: CASSGQGAGFGELFF. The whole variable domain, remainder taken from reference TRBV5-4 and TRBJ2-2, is ETGVTQSPTHLIKTRGQQVTLRCSSQSGHNTVSWYQQALGQGPQFIFQYYREEENGRGNFPPRFSGLQFPNYSSELNVNALELDDSALYLCASSGQGAGFGELFFGEGSRLTVL.